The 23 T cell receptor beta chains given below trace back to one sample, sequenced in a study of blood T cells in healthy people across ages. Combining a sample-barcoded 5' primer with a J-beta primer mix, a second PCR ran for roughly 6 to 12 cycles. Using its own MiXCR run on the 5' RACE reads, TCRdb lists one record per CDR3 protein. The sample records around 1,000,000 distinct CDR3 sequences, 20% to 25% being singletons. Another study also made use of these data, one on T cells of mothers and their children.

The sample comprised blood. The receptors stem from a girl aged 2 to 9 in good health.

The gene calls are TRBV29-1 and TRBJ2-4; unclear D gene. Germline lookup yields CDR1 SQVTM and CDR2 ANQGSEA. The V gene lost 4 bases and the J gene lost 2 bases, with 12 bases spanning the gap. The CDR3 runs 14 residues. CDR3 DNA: TGCAGCGTTGCACTGCGGTTATCCAAAAACATTCAGTACTTC. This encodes CSVALRLSKNIQYF.

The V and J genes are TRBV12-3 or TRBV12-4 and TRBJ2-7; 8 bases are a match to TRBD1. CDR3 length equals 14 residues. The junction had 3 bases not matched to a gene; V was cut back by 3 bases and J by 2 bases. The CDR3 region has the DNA TGTGCCAGCAGTTTCGCGGACAGGGCCTACGAGCAGTACTTC. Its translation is CASSFADRAYEQYF.

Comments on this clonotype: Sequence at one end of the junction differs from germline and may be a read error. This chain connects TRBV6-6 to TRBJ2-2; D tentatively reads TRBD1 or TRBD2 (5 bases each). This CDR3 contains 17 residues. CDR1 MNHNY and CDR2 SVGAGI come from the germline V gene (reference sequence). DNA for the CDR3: TGTGCCAGCAGTTACTCGTTTGGGCAGGGTGGCACCGGGGAGCTGCTTTTT. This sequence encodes CASSYSFGQGGTGELLF.

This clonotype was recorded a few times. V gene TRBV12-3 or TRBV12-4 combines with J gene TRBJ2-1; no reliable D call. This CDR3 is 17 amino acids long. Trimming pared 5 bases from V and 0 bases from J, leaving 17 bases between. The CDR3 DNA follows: TGTGCCAGCAGTGGCGAGTGGGGTAGAGACTCCTACAATGAGCAGTTCTTC. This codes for CASSGEWGRDSYNEQFF.

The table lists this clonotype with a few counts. The CDR3 DNA reads TGTGCCAGCGGTGGCCCCAAGTGGATCTATGGCTACACCTTC. Translating it yields CASGGPKWIYGYTF. V gene TRBV2 combines with J gene TRBJ1-2; D gene unclear. Trimming removed 8 bases at V and 4 bases at J, with 17 bases between. The CDR3 loop spans 14 amino acids. Germline V lookup: CDR1 SNHLY, CDR2 FYNNEI.

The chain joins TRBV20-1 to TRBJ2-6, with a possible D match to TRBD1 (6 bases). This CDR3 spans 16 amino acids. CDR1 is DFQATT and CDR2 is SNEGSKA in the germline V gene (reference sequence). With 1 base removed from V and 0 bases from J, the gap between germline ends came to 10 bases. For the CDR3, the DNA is TGCAGTGCTAGAGCAACAGGGCCCTCTGGGGCCAACGTCCTGACTTTC. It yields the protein CSARATGPSGANVLTF.

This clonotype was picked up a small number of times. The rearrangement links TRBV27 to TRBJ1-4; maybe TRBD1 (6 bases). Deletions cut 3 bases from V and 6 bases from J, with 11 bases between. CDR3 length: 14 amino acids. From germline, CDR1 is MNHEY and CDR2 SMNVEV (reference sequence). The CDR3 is CASSFTGYDEKLFF. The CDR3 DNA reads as TGTGCCAGCAGTTTCACAGGGTATGATGAAAAACTGTTTTTT.

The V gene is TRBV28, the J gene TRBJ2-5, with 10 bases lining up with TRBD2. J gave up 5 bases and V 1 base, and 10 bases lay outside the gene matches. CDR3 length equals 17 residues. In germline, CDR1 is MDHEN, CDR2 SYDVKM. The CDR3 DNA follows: TGTGCCAGCAGTTTATTGGAGCGGGAGGGCCATTATGAGACCCAGTACTTC. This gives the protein CASSLLEREGHYETQYF.

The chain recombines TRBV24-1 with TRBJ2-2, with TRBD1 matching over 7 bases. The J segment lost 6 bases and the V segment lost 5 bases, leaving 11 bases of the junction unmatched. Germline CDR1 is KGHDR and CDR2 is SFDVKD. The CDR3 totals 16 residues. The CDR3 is CATSGEGAGVSGELFF. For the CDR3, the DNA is TGTGCCACCAGTGGTGAGGGGGCCGGGGTTTCCGGGGAGCTGTTTTTT.

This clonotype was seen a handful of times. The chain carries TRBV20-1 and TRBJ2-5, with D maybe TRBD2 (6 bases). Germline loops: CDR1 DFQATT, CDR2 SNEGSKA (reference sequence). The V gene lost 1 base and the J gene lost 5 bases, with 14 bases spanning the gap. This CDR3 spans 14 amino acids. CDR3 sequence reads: CSARGGVGRETQYF. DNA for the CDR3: TGCAGTGCTAGAGGCGGGGTTGGCCGGGAGACCCAGTACTTC.

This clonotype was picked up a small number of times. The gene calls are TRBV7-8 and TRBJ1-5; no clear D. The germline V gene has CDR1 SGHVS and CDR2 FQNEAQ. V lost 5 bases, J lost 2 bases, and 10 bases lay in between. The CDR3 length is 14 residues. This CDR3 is CASSARVGNQPQHF. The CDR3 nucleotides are TGTGCCAGCAGCGCGAGGGTGGGCAATCAGCCCCAGCATTTT. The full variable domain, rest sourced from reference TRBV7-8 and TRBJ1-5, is GAGVSQSPRYKVAKRGQDVALRCDPISGHVSLFWYQQALGQGPEFLTYFQNEAQLDKSGLPSDRFFAERPEGSVSTLKIQRTQQEDSAVYLCASSARVGNQPQHFGDGTRLSIL.

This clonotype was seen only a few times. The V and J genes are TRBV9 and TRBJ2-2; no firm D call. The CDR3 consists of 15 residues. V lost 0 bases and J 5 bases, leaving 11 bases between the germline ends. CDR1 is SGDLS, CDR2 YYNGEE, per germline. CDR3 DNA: TGTGCCAGCAGCGTAGCTTCGCAGCAAACCGGGGAGCTGTTTTTT. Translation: CASSVASQQTGELFF.

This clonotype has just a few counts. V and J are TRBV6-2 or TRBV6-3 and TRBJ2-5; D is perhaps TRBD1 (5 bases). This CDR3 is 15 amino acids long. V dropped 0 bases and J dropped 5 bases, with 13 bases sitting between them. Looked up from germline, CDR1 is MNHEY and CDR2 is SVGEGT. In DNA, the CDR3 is TGTGCCAGCAGTTACTCGACAGAAAGACGGGAGACCCAGTACTTC. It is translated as CASSYSTERRETQYF.

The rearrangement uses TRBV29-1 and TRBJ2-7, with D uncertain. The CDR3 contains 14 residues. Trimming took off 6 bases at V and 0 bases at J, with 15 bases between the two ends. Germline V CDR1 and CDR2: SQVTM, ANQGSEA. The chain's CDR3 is CSVAFTSPSYEQYF. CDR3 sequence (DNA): TGCAGCGTCGCTTTTACCTCGCCCTCCTACGAGCAGTACTTC.

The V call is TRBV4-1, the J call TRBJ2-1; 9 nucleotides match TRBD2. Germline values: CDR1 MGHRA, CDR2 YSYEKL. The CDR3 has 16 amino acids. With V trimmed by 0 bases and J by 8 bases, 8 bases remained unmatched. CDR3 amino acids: CASSQDSGSRVDEQFF. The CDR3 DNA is TGCGCCAGCAGCCAAGATAGCGGGAGTCGCGTAGATGAGCAGTTCTTC.

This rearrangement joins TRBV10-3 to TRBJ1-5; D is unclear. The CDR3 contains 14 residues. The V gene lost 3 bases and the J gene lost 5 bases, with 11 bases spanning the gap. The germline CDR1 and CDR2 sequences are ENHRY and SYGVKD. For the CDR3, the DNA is TGTGCCATCAGTGAATATGAGATTGATCAGCCCCAGCATTTT. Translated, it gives CAISEYEIDQPQHF.

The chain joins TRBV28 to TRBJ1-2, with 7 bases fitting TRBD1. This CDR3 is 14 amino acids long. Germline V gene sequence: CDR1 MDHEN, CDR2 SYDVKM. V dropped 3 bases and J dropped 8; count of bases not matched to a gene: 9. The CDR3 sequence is CASSFVGGGEGYTF. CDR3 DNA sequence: TGTGCCAGCAGTTTTGTCGGAGGGGGCGAGGGCTACACCTTC.

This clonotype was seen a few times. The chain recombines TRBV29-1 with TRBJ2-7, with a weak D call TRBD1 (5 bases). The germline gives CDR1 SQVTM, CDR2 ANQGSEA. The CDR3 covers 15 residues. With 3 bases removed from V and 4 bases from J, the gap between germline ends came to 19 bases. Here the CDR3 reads CSVEDPADPGYEQYF. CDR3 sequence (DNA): TGCAGCGTTGAGGATCCGGCCGATCCAGGGTACGAGCAGTACTTC.

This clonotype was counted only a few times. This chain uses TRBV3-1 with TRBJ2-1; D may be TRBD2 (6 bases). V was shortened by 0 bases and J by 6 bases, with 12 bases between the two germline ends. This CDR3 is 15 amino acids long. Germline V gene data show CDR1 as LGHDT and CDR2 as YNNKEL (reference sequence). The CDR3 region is CASSQDPGGTNEQFF. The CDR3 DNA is TGTGCCAGCAGCCAAGATCCTGGCGGGACCAATGAGCAGTTCTTC.

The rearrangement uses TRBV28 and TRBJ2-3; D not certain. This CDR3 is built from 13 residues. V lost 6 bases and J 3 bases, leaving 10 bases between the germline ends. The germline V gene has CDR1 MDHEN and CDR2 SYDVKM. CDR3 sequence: CASRPTTTDTQYF. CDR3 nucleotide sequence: TGTGCCAGCAGACCGACCACGACAGATACGCAGTATTTT.

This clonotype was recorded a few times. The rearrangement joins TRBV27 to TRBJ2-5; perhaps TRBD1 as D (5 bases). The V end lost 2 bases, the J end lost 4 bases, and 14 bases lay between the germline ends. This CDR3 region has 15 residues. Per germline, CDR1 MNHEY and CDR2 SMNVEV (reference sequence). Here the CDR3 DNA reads TGTGCCAGCAGTTTACGGTCTTTGACAGTAGAGACCCAGTACTTC. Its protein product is CASSLRSLTVETQYF.

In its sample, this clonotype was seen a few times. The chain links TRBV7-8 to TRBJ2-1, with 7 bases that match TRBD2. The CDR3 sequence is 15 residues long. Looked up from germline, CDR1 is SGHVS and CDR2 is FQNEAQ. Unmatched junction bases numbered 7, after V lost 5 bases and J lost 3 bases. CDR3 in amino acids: CASSRLADLYNEQFF. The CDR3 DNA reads TGTGCCAGCAGCCGGCTAGCGGATCTCTACAATGAGCAGTTCTTC.

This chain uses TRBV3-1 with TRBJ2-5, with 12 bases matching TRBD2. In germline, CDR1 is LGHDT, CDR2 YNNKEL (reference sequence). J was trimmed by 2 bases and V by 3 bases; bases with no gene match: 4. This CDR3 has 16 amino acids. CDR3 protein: CASSQGTSGPQETQYF. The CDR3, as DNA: TGTGCCAGCAGCCAGGGGACTAGCGGGCCGCAAGAGACCCAGTACTTC.